A single sample gave rise to the 31 T cell receptor beta chains below, sequenced in a study of PD-L1 blockade in urothelial cancer. Time point denoted: pretreatment peripheral blood. The method was immunoSEQ multiplex PCR; TCRdb's version includes in-frame clones alone and lacks a portion of them. In the table there are tens of thousands of clones, approximately 79% of which are singletons. The specimen was PBMCs, collected around atezolizumab (anti-PD-L1) treatment. The receptors were gathered from a man in his sixties or seventies with urothelial cancer.

The CDR3 coding sequence is TGTGCCAGCAGTTTAGACTCACAAGAGACCCAGTACTTC. It translates to CASSLDSQETQYF. This chain connects TRBV27 to TRBJ2-5; D gene ambiguous. Germline-derived CDR1 and CDR2 are MNHEY and SMNVEV (reference sequence). The CDR3 is 13 amino acids. Trimming cost V 2 bases and J 2 bases, with 6 bases left between them.

V gene TRBV4-1 combines with J gene TRBJ2-1, with D unclear. CDR3 length: 15 residues. V lost 0 bases, J lost 6 bases, and 12 bases lay in between. CDR1 and CDR2 from the germline V gene are MGHRA and YSYEKL. DNA for the CDR3: TGCGCCAGCAGCCAAGACCCTCCCTTTAGCAATGAGCAGTTCTTC. It translates to CASSQDPPFSNEQFF.

The table lists this clone with a count of one. The chain is built from TRBV5-5 and TRBJ1-5, with TRBD1 matching over 9 bases. CDR3 length: 15 amino acids. Germline V lookup: CDR1 SGHKS, CDR2 YYEKEE (reference sequence). J gave up 5 bases and V 3 bases, and 6 bases lay outside the gene matches. CDR3 residues: CASSWGQGPDQPQHF. In DNA form, the CDR3 reads TGTGCCAGCAGCTGGGGACAGGGTCCTGATCAGCCCCAGCATTTT.

V gene TRBV7-3 combines with J gene TRBJ1-2, with 8 bases fitting TRBD1. Germline V gives CDR1 SGHTA, CDR2 FQGTGA. The CDR3 covers 17 residues. The ends lost 1 base at V and 4 bases at J; junction bases unmatched: 11. The CDR3 region has the DNA TGTGCCAGCAGCTTAAACCCGCCGGACAGGGCGGGCTATGGCTACACCTTC. Translation: CASSLNPPDRAGYGYTF. Using reference TRBV7-3 and TRBJ1-2 for the parts outside the CDR3, the full variable domain is GAGVSQTPSNKVTEKGKYVELRCDPISGHTALYWYRQSLGQGPEFLIYFQGTGAADDSGLPNDRFFAVRPEGSVSTLKIQRTERGDSAVYLCASSLNPPDRAGYGYTFGSGTRLTVV.

J is TRBJ2-2 and V is TRBV18; 10 nucleotides align to TRBD2. Unmatched junction bases numbered 3, after V lost 2 bases and J lost 3 bases. The CDR3 contains 16 residues. Germline V gives CDR1 KGHSH, CDR2 LQKENI. The CDR3 reads CASSPVSGRDTGELFF. The CDR3 DNA is TGTGCCAGCTCACCAGTCAGCGGGAGGGACACCGGGGAGCTGTTTTTT.

This clone was counted many times. The chain has TRBV30 and TRBJ1-1; 7 nucleotides align to TRBD1. Germline loops: CDR1 GTSNPN, CDR2 SVGIG (reference sequence). V shed 0 bases, J shed 3 bases, and the junction held 7 bases outside the gene matches. The CDR3 is 15 residues long. The CDR3 here is CAWSVGAGGYTEAFF. In DNA form, the CDR3 reads TGTGCCTGGAGTGTAGGGGCAGGGGGATACACTGAAGCTTTCTTT.

The chain joins TRBV14 to TRBJ2-3; D is undetermined. The germline V and J ends were trimmed by 1 base and 8 bases, with 10 bases remaining between them. Germline assignment: CDR1 SGHDN and CDR2 FVKESK. The CDR3 is 13 residues long. CDR3 coding DNA: TGTGCCAGCAGCCAAGTCTGGCCGGGTACGCAGTATTTT. Protein: CASSQVWPGTQYF.

The chain has TRBV2 and TRBJ1-1, with D tentatively TRBD1 (6 bases). Germline assignment: CDR1 SNHLY and CDR2 FYNNEI. The CDR3 covers 14 residues. V lost 6 bases and J 3 bases, leaving 14 bases between the germline ends. The CDR3 region is CASRPTGRDTEAFF. The DNA for the CDR3 is TGTGCCAGCAGACCGACAGGCCGCGACACTGAAGCTTTCTTT. The variable domain in full, with the rest retrieved from reference TRBV2 and TRBJ1-1, is EPEVTQTPSHQVTQMGQEVILRCVPISNHLYFYWYRQILGQKVEFLVSFYNNEISEKSEIFDDQFSVERPDGSNFTLKIRSTKLEDSAMYFCASRPTGRDTEAFFGQGTRLTVV.

The chain uses TRBV7-3 and TRBJ2-7, with D tentatively TRBD2 (7 bases). Germline V CDR1 and CDR2: SGHTA, FQGTGA. Trimming cost V 2 bases and J 7 bases, with 18 bases left between them. The CDR3 is 15 amino acids. Written as DNA, the CDR3 is TGTGCCAGCAGCTTATGGGGGGGGCGGACGGGAGAGCAGTACTTC. It translates to CASSLWGGRTGEQYF. The whole variable domain, remainder taken from reference TRBV7-3 and TRBJ2-7, is GAGVSQTPSNKVTEKGKYVELRCDPISGHTALYWYRQSLGQGPEFLIYFQGTGAADDSGLPNDRFFAVRPEGSVSTLKIQRTERGDSAVYLCASSLWGGRTGEQYFGPGTRLTVT.

The rearrangement joins TRBV7-2 to TRBJ2-1; 9 bases are shared with TRBD1. CDR3 length: 17 residues. The ends lost 6 bases at V and 6 bases at J; junction bases unmatched: 15. Germline CDR1 and CDR2: SGHTA and FQGNSA. The chain's CDR3 is CASSSRDRESSGNEQFF. The CDR3 DNA follows: TGTGCCAGCAGTAGTAGGGACAGGGAAAGTTCTGGCAATGAGCAGTTCTTC. The variable domain in full, completed from reference TRBV7-2 and TRBJ2-1, reads GAGVSQSPSNKVTEKGKDVELRCDPISGHTALYWYRQSLGQGLEFLIYFQGNSAPDKSGLPSDRFSAERTGGSVSTLTIQRTQQEDSAVYLCASSSRDRESSGNEQFFGPGTRLTVL.

The V and J genes are TRBV5-1 and TRBJ2-2; TRBD1 is a possible D gene (8 bases). CDR1 is SGHRS and CDR2 is YFSETQ in the germline V gene. V gave up 4 bases and J gave up 5 bases, with 18 bases separating them. The CDR3 sequence is 16 residues long. DNA for the CDR3: TGCGCCAGCAGCGCCGGGGGGACAGGAACGACCGGGGAGCTGTTTTTT. It specifies CASSAGGTGTTGELFF.

V gene TRBV5-6 combines with J gene TRBJ1-1; 7 positions agree with TRBD1. Per germline, CDR1 SGHDT and CDR2 YYEEEE. This CDR3 spans 16 amino acids. V trimming: 2 bases; J trimming: 3 bases; junction bases outside the gene matches: 10. This CDR3 reads CASSLDRVISHTEAFF. As DNA, the CDR3 is TGTGCCAGCAGCTTAGACAGGGTAATATCGCACACTGAAGCTTTCTTT.

The chain recombines TRBV28 with TRBJ1-2; D not resolved. The germline gives CDR1 MDHEN, CDR2 SYDVKM. This CDR3 has 13 amino acids. With 6 bases removed from V and 8 bases from J, the gap between germline ends came to 16 bases. The CDR3 loop is CASSRVDPGGYTF. The CDR3 DNA reads TGTGCCAGCAGCCGAGTCGACCCGGGGGGCTACACCTTC.

V is TRBV15 and J is TRBJ2-2, with 10 bases aligning to TRBD1. With V trimmed by 10 bases and J by 6 bases, 8 bases remained unmatched. The length of the CDR3 is 14 residues. Looked up from germline, CDR1 is LNHNV and CDR2 is YYDKDF (reference sequence). The CDR3 loop reads CAIGRDRGPGELFF. DNA for the CDR3: TGTGCCATCGGAAGGGACAGGGGTCCCGGGGAGCTGTTTTTT.

The chain combines TRBV7-2 with TRBJ2-1, with 9 bases fitting TRBD2. V gave up 1 base and J gave up 7 bases; unmatched junction bases: 8. Germline CDR1 is SGHTA and CDR2 is FQGNSA. The CDR3 totals 16 residues. CDR3 residues: CASSLESAGGLNEQFF. Written as DNA, the CDR3 is TGTGCCAGCAGCTTAGAGTCAGCGGGAGGTTTAAATGAGCAGTTCTTC.

The chain combines TRBV5-1 with TRBJ1-1; unclear D gene. V was cut by 4 bases and J by 1 base, with 11 bases left in between. The germline CDR1 and CDR2 sequences are SGHRS and YFSETQ. The CDR3 is 14 amino acids. In nucleotides, the CDR3 is TGCGCCAGCAGCCCGGCGACGGGGAACACTGAAGCTTTCTTT. Translation: CASSPATGNTEAFF.

This clone was counted between two and nine times. CDR3 residues: CASSLGFSGSYGYTF. In nucleotides, the CDR3 is TGTGCCAGCAGCTTGGGTTTTTCAGGTTCCTATGGCTACACCTTC. The gene calls are TRBV5-5 and TRBJ1-2; D uncertain. Per the germline V gene, CDR1 is SGHKS and CDR2 is YYEKEE (reference sequence). With 0 bases removed from V and 4 bases from J, the gap between germline ends came to 13 bases. The CDR3 loop spans 15 amino acids. Complete variable domain (other parts from reference TRBV5-5 and TRBJ1-2): DAGVTQSPTHLIKTRGQQVTLRCSPISGHKSVSWYQQVLGQGPQFIFQYYEKEERGRGNFPDRFSARQFPNYSSELNVNALLLGDSALYLCASSLGFSGSYGYTFGSGTRLTVV.

This chain links TRBV5-4 with TRBJ2-3; TRBD1 might be the D (5 bases). V lost 1 base and J 3 bases, leaving 6 bases between the germline ends. Per germline, CDR1 SGHNT and CDR2 YYREEE (reference sequence). The CDR3 contains 13 residues. The CDR3 reads CASSLKGTDTQYF. CDR3 DNA sequence: TGTGCCAGCAGCTTGAAGGGGACAGATACGCAGTATTTT.

CDR3 sequence: CASSQVQSTGGTEAFF. The CDR3 DNA reads TGTGCCAGCAGCCAAGTCCAGTCTACGGGGGGCACTGAAGCTTTCTTT. The rearrangement links TRBV4-2 to TRBJ1-1, with a possible D match to TRBD1 (5 bases). This CDR3 region has 16 residues. Germline V lookup: CDR1 LGHNA, CDR2 YNFKEQ. The V end lost 1 base, the J end lost 4 bases, and 16 bases lay between the germline ends.

In DNA, the CDR3 is TGTGCCAGCTCACCGACGGGGTCTCGGCGCACAGATACGCAGTATTTT. Amino acids: CASSPTGSRRTDTQYF. The chain joins TRBV18 to TRBJ2-3, with D possibly matching TRBD2 (5 bases). V was pared by 3 bases and J by 1 base, with 14 bases between. The CDR3 is 16 residues long. Germline CDR1 is KGHSH and CDR2 is LQKENI.

The chain recombines TRBV2 with TRBJ2-3; 8 nucleotides align to TRBD1. This CDR3 contains 15 residues. The germline gives CDR1 SNHLY, CDR2 FYNNEI. The V gene end was trimmed by 7 bases and the J gene end by 5 bases; junction bases not matched to a gene: 11. The CDR3 sequence: CASTGRTGLGDTQYF. The CDR3 DNA sequence: TGTGCCAGCACCGGACGGACAGGGTTGGGAGATACGCAGTATTTT.

This chain uses TRBV5-1 with TRBJ2-1; 7 bases line up with TRBD2. J lost 3 bases, V lost 2 bases, and 5 bases had no gene match. This CDR3 spans 15 amino acids. Germline CDR1 is SGHRS and CDR2 is YFSETQ. The CDR3: CASSFRREDYNEQFF. CDR3 in DNA: TGCGCCAGCAGCTTCCGCCGGGAGGACTACAATGAGCAGTTCTTC.

This clone appeared a single time. The chain links TRBV7-9 to TRBJ2-2; TRBD1 might be the D (5 bases). The CDR3 covers 16 residues. The V and J ends lost 4 bases and 3 bases respectively, with 15 bases between them. CDR1 is SEHNR, CDR2 FQNEAQ, per germline (reference sequence). The CDR3 nucleotides read TGTGCCAGCAGCTCCCGCCCAGGGTGGGACACCGGGGAGCTGTTTTTT. As protein: CASSSRPGWDTGELFF.

The table lists this clone with a count of one. This rearrangement joins TRBV5-1 to TRBJ1-1; 8 bases agree with TRBD1. The CDR3 runs 14 residues. J lost 4 bases, V lost 4 bases, and 6 bases had no gene match. Germline V lookup: CDR1 SGHRS, CDR2 YFSETQ. The CDR3 is CASSVDRVATEAFF. The DNA for the CDR3 is TGCGCCAGCAGCGTGGACAGGGTGGCCACTGAAGCTTTCTTT.

V is TRBV6-1 and J is TRBJ2-1; 8 nucleotides align to TRBD2. Germline V gene lookup returns CDR1 MNHNS and CDR2 SASEGT. Unmatched junction bases numbered 6, after V lost 5 bases and J lost 6 bases. The CDR3 runs 14 residues. This CDR3 is CASSYSGTSNEQFF. Written as DNA, the CDR3 is TGTGCCAGCAGTTATTCCGGGACTAGCAATGAGCAGTTCTTC.

The chain carries TRBV23-1 and TRBJ2-5, with 8 nucleotides matching TRBD1. TRBV23-1 is an ORF; its function is uncertain. The CDR3 has 16 residues. Losses at the gene ends were 0 bases for V and 5 bases for J; bases not matched to a gene: 8. The DNA for the CDR3 is TGCGCCAGCAGTCAATCGGAGACAGGGGTCAGGGAGACCCAGTACTTC. Its protein product is CASSQSETGVRETQYF.

The chain employs TRBV5-1 and TRBJ2-7; a weak D match, TRBD2 (7 bases). The V gene's germline CDR1 is SGHRS and CDR2 YFSETQ. V lost 4 bases, J lost 5 bases, and 22 bases lay in between. The CDR3 is 16 amino acids. The CDR3 region is CASSGDRDGGGHEQYF. CDR3 in DNA: TGCGCCAGCAGCGGGGACCGGGACGGCGGGGGCCACGAGCAGTACTTC. Full variable domain (missing parts from reference TRBV5-1 and TRBJ2-7): KAGVTQTPRYLIKTRGQQVTLSCSPISGHRSVSWYQQTPGQGLQFLFEYFSETQRNKGNFPGRFSGRQFSNSRSEMNVSTLELGDSALYLCASSGDRDGGGHEQYFGPGTRLTVT.

The chain has TRBV28 and TRBJ2-7; possible D gene TRBD2, 5 bases. Germline-derived CDR1 and CDR2 are MDHEN and SYDVKM. V was shortened by 7 bases and J by 1 base, with 17 bases between the two germline ends. This CDR3 is 15 amino acids long. Here the CDR3 DNA reads TGTGCCAGCACCCTAGGAGCGGCTGGGTCCTACGAGCAGTACTTC. This gives the protein CASTLGAAGSYEQYF.

This clone was seen a single time. This chain uses TRBV7-2 with TRBJ2-7; 8 bases agree with TRBD2. With 5 bases clipped from V and 2 bases from J, the junction kept 11 bases outside the gene matches. The CDR3 extends over 16 amino acids. The V gene's germline CDR1 is SGHTA and CDR2 FQGNSA. CDR3 residues: CASSPKRESPPYEQYF. In nucleotides, the CDR3 is TGTGCCAGCAGCCCTAAGCGGGAGTCCCCTCCCTACGAGCAGTACTTC.

J is TRBJ2-1 and V is TRBV2; unclear D gene. V gave up 4 bases and J gave up 12 bases, with 10 bases separating them. The CDR3 extends over 11 amino acids. Germline V gives CDR1 SNHLY, CDR2 FYNNEI. CDR3 nucleotides: TGTGCCAGCAGTGTTGGCCCCTCGCAGTTCTTC. This translates into CASSVGPSQFF.

The rearrangement uses TRBV6-1 and TRBJ2-7, with TRBD2 as a possible D gene (5 bases). Germline V gene lookup returns CDR1 MNHNS and CDR2 SASEGT. With 4 bases removed from V and 2 bases from J, the gap between germline ends came to 15 bases. This CDR3 comprises 15 residues. Written as DNA, the CDR3 is TGTGCCAGCAGTGGTCTTACGGTGGAGGCCTACGAGCAGTACTTC. Translation: CASSGLTVEAYEQYF.